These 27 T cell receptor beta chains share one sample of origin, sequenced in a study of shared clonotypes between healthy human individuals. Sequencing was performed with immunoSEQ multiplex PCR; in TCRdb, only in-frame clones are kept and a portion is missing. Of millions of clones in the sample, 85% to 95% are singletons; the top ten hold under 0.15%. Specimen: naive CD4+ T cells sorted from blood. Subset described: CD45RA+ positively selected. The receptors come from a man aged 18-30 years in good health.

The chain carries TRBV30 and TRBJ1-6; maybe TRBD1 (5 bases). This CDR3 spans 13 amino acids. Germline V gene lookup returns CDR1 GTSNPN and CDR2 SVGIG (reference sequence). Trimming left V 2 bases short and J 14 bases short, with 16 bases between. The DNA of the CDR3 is TGTGCCTGGAGTCGTCAGGGAATAGTGTCCCTCCACTTT. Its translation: CAWSRQGIVSLHF.

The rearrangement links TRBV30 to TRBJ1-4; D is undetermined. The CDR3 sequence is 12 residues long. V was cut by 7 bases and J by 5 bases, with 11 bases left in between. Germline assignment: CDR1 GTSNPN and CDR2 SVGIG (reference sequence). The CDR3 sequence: CASGRMNEKLFF. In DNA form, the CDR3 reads TGTGCCTCCGGACGGATGAATGAAAAACTGTTTTTT.

The CDR3 protein is CASSLTRRGTGGYTF. CDR3 nucleotides: TGTGCCAGCAGCTTAACTAGACGCGGGACAGGGGGCTACACCTTC. The V call is TRBV7-8, the J call TRBJ1-2, with 9 bases fitting TRBD1. CDR1 is SGHVS, CDR2 FQNEAQ, per germline. Losses at the gene ends were 2 bases for V and 8 bases for J; bases not matched to a gene: 9. The CDR3 extends over 15 amino acids.

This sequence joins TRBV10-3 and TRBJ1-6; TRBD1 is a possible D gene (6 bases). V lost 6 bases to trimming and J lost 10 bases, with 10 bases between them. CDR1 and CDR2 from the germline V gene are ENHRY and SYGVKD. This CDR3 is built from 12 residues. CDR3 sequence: CAISGGGSPLHF. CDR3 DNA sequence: TGTGCCATCAGCGGGGGCGGATCACCCCTCCACTTT.

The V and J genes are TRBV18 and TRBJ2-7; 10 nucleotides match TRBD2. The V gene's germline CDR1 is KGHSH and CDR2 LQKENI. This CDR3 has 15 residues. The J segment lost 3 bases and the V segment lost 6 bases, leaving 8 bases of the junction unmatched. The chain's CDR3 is CASSPGTSEDYEQYF. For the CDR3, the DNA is TGTGCCAGCTCCCCCGGGACTAGCGAGGACTACGAGCAGTACTTC.

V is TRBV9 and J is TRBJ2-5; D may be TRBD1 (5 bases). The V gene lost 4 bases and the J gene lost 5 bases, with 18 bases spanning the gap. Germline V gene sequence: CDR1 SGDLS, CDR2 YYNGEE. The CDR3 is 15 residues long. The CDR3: CASSTQGRGEETQYF. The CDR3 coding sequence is TGTGCCAGCAGCACCCAGGGTAGGGGCGAGGAGACCCAGTACTTC.

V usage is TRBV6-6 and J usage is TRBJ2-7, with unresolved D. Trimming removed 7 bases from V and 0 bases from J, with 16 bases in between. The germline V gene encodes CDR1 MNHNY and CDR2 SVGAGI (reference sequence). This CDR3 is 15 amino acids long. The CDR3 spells CASTSASRSSYEQYF. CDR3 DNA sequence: TGTGCCAGCACCTCTGCGAGCAGGAGCTCCTACGAGCAGTACTTC.

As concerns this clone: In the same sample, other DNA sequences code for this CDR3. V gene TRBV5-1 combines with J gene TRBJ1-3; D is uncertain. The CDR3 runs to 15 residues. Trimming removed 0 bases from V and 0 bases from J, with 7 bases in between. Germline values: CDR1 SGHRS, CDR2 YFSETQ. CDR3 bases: TGCGCCAGCAGCTTGGTGGGTACCTCTGGAAACACCATATATTTT. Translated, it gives CASSLVGTSGNTIYF. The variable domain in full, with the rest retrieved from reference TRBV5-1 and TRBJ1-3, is KAGVTQTPRYLIKTRGQQVTLSCSPISGHRSVSWYQQTPGQGLQFLFEYFSETQRNKGNFPGRFSGRQFSNSRSEMNVSTLELGDSALYLCASSLVGTSGNTIYFGEGSWLTVV.

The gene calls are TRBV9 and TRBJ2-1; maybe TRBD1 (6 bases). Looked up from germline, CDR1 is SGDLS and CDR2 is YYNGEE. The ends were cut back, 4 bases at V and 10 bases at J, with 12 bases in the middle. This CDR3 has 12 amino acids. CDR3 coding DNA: TGTGCCAGCAGCACCAGGGGTAGCGAGCAGTTCTTC. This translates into CASSTRGSEQFF.

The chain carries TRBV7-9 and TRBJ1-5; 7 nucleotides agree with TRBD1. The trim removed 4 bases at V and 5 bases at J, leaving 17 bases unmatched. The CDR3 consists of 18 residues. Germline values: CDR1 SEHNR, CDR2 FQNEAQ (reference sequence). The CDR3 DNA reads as TGTGCCAGCAGCTCCTGGTCTGGGACAGATCGGGGGGATCAGCCCCAGCATTTT. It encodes CASSSWSGTDRGDQPQHF. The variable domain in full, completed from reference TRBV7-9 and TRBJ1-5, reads DTGVSQNPRHKITKRGQNVTFRCDPISEHNRLYWYRQTLGQGPEFLTYFQNEAQLEKSRLLSDRFSAERPKGSFSTLEIQRTEQGDSAMYLCASSSWSGTDRGDQPQHFGDGTRLSIL.

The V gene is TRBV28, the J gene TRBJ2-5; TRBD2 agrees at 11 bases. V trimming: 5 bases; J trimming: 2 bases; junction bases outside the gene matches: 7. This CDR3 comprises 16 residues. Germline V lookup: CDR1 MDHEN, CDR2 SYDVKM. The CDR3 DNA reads TGTGCCAGCAGTCCCGGGACTAGCGGACCACAAGAGACCCAGTACTTC. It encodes CASSPGTSGPQETQYF.

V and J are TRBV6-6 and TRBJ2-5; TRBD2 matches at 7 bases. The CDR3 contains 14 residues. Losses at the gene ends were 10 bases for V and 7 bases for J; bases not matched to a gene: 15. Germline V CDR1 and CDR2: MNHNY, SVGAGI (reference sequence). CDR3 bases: TGTGCCATCGGTAGGCTAGCGGCGCCCGGGACCCAGTACTTC. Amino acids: CAIGRLAAPGTQYF.

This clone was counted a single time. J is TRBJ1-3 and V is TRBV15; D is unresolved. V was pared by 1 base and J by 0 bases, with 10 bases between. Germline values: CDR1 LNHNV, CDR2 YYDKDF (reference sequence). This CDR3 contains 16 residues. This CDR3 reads CATSRGLGISGNTIYF. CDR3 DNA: TGTGCCACCAGCAGAGGGCTCGGAATCTCTGGAAACACCATATATTTT.

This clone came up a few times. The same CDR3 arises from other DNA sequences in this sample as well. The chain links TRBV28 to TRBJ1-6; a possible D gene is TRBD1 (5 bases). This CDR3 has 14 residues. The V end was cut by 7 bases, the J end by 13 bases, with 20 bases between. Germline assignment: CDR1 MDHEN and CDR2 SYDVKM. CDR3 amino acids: CASKAGHQAFPLHF. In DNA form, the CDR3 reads TGTGCCAGCAAAGCGGGGCACCAGGCATTCCCCCTCCACTTT.

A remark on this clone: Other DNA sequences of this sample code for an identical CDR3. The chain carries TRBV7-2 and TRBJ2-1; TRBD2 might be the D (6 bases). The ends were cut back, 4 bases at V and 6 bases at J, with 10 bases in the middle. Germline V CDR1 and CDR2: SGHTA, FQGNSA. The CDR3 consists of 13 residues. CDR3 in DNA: TGTGCCAGCAGCTCGGGACTTCCCAATGAGCAGTTCTTC. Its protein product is CASSSGLPNEQFF.

The CDR3 nucleotides are TGTGCCAGTAGTATAGAGCCAGGGAAATCACCCCTCCACTTT. This translates into CASSIEPGKSPLHF. The chain has TRBV19 and TRBJ1-6, with D maybe TRBD1 (5 bases). The CDR3 covers 14 residues. V was clipped by 0 bases and J by 10 bases, with 10 bases between them. Germline CDR1 and CDR2: LNHDA and SQIVND (reference sequence). The variable domain in full, completed from reference TRBV19 and TRBJ1-6, reads DGGITQSPKYLFRKEGQNVTLSCEQNLNHDAMYWYRQDPGQGLRLIYYSQIVNDFQKGDIAEGYSVSREKKESFPLTVTSAQKNPTAFYLCASSIEPGKSPLHFGNGTRLTVT.

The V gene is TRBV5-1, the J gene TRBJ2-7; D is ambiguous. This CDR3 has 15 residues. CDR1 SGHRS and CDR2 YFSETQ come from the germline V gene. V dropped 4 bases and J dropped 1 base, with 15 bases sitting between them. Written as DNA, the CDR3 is TGCGCCAGCAGCCCTGGACGGAGTCGTTCCTACGAGCAGTACTTC. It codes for CASSPGRSRSYEQYF.

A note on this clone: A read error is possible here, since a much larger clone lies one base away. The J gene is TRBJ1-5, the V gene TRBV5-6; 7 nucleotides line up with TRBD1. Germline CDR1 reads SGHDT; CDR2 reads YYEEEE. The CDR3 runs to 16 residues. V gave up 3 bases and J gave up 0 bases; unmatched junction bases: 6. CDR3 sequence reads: CASSSSTGNSNQPQHF. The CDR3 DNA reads TGTGCCAGCAGCTCGTCGACAGGGAATAGCAATCAGCCCCAGCATTTT.

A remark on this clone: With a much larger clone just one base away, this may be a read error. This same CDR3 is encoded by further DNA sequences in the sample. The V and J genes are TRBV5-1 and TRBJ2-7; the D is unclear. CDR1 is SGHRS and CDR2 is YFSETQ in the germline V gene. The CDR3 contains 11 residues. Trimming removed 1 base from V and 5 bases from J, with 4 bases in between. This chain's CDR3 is CASSLSDEQYF. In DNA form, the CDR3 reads TGCGCCAGCAGCTTGAGCGACGAGCAGTACTTC.

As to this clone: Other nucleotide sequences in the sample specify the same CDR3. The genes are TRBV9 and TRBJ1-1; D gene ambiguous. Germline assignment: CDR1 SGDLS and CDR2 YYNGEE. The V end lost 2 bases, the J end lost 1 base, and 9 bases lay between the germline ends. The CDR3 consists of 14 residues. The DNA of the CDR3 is TGTGCCAGCAGCGTTCGGGATGGGAACACTGAAGCTTTCTTT. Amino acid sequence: CASSVRDGNTEAFF. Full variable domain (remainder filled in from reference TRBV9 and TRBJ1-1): DSGVTQTPKHLITATGQRVTLRCSPRSGDLSVYWYQQSLDQGLQFLIQYYNGEERAKGNILERFSAQQFPDLHSELNLSSLELGDSALYFCASSVRDGNTEAFFGQGTRLTVV.

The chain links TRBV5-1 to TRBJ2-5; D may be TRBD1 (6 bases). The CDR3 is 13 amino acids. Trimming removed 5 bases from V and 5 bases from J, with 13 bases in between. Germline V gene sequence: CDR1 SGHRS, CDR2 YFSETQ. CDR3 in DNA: TGCGCCAGCAGGATACAGGGTGGGGAGACCCAGTACTTC. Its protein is CASRIQGGETQYF.

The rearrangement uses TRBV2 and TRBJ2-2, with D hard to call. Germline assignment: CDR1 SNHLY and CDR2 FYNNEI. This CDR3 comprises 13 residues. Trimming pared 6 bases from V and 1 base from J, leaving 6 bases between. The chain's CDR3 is CASRRLNTGELFF. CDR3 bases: TGTGCCAGCAGGCGGTTGAACACCGGGGAGCTGTTTTTT.

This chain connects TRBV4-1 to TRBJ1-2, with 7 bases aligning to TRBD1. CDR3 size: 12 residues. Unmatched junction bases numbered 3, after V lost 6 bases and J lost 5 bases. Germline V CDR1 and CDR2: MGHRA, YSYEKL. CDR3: CASRDRAYGYTF. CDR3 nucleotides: TGCGCCAGCAGAGACAGGGCTTATGGCTACACCTTC.

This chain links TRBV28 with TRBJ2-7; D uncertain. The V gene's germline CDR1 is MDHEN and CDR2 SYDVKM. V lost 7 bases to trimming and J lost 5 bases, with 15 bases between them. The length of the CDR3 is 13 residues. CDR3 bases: TGTGCCAGCAAGAGAGGCTTTGACAACGAGCAGTACTTC. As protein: CASKRGFDNEQYF. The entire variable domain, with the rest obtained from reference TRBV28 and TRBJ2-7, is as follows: DVKVTQSSRYLVKRTGEKVFLECVQDMDHENMFWYRQDPGLGLRLIYFSYDVKMKEKGDIPEGYSVSREKKERFSLILESASTNQTSMYLCASKRGFDNEQYFGPGTRLTVT.

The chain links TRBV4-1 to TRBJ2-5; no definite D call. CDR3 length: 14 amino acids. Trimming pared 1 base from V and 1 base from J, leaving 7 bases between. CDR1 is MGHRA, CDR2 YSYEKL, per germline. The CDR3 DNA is TGCGCCAGCAGCCAAGTTCTCCGCCAAGAGACCCAGTACTTC. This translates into CASSQVLRQETQYF.

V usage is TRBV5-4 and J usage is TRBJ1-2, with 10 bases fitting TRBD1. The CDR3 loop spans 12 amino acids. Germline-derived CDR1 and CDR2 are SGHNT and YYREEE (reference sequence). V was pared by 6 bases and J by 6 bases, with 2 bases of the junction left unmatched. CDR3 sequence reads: CASKGTGDGYTF. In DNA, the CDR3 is TGTGCCAGCAAAGGGACAGGGGATGGCTACACCTTC.

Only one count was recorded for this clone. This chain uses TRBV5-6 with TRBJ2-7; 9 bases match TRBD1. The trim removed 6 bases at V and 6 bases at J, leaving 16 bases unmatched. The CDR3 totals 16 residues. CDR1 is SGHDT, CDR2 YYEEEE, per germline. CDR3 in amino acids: CASIQGQGKALSEQYF. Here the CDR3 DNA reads TGTGCCAGCATCCAGGGACAGGGAAAGGCTCTCTCCGAGCAGTACTTC.